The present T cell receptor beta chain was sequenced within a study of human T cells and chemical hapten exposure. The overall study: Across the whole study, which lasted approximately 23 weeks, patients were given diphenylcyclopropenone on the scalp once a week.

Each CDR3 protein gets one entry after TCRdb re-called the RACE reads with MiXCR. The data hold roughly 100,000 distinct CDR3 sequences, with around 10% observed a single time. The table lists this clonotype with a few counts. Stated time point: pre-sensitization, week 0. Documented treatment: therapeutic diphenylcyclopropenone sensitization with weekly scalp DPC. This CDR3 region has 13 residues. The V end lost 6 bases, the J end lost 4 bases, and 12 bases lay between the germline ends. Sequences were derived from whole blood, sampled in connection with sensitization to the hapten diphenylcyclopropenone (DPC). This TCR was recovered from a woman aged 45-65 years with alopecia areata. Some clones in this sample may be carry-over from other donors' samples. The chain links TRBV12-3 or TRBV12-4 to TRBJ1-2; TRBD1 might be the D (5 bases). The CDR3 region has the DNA TGTGCCAGCAGCCCTACAGGATCCTATGGCTACACCTTC. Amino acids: CASSPTGSYGYTF.